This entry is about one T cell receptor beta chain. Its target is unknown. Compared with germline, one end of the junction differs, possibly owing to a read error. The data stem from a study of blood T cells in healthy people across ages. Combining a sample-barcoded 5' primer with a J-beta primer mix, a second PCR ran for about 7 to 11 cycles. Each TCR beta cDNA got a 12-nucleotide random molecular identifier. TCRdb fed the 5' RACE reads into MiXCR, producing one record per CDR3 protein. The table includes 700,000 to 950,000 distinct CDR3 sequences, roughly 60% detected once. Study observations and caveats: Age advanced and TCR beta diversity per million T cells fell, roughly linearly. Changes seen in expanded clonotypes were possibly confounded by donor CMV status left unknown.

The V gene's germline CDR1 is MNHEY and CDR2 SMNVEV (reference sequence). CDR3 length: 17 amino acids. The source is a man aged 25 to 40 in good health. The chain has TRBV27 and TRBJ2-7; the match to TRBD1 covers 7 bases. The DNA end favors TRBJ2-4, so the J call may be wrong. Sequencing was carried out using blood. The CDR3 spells CTSSPSPTGPAWGIQYF. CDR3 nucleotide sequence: TGTACCAGCAGTCCCTCACCGACAGGGCCCGCATGGGGCATTCAGTACTTC.